The 12 T cell receptor beta chains in this list originate from one sample, sequenced in a study of blood T cell repertoires in COVID-19. Profiled with immunoSEQ multiplex PCR; TCRdb holds only in-frame clones, not every one. The sample has 350,000 to 400,000 clones, about 89% seen once; the top ten hold less than 3.5%. The sequenced material came from peripheral blood. These receptors were obtained from a woman aged 25 to 45 with COVID-19, enrolled during active disease.

CDR3: CASMGQFSEKLFF. In nucleotides, the CDR3 is TGTGCCAGCATGGGACAGTTTTCTGAAAAACTGTTTTTT. V and J are TRBV6-5 and TRBJ1-4; the match to TRBD1 covers 7 bases. The CDR3 contains 13 residues. V shed 7 bases and J 7 bases; nucleotides not matched to a gene: 6. The germline CDR1 and CDR2 sequences are MNHEY and SVGAGI.

This clone was seen once. This specimen includes other DNA sequences encoding the same CDR3. The gene calls are TRBV28 and TRBJ1-6; D unresolved. Germline lookup yields CDR1 MDHEN and CDR2 SYDVKM. The CDR3 loop spans 13 amino acids. Trimming left V 4 bases short and J 4 bases short, with 5 bases between. The CDR3 DNA sequence: TGTGCCAGCAGTTCACAGTATAATTCACCCCTCCACTTT. Translation gives CASSSQYNSPLHF.

This rearrangement joins TRBV6-5 to TRBJ1-2, with 9 positions matching TRBD1. V lost 6 bases, J lost 1 base, and 3 bases stayed unmatched. The CDR3 extends over 14 amino acids. Germline-derived CDR1 and CDR2 are MNHEY and SVGAGI. This CDR3 reads CASRGTGINYGYTF. The CDR3 DNA follows: TGTGCCAGCAGGGGGACAGGGATTAACTATGGCTACACCTTC.

The rearrangement joins TRBV9 to TRBJ1-3, with D possibly TRBD1 on 6 matching bases. CDR1 is SGDLS and CDR2 is YYNGEE in the germline V gene. The CDR3 spans 17 residues. V shed 4 bases and J shed 0 bases, with 17 bases lying between them. The CDR3 DNA sequence: TGTGCCAGCAGCTTCGGGAGGGGGTCCAACTCTGGAAACACCATATATTTT. The encoded protein is CASSFGRGSNSGNTIYF.

This chain connects TRBV19 to TRBJ2-2; D is perhaps TRBD2 (6 bases). The CDR3 is 16 residues long. Germline V lookup: CDR1 LNHDA, CDR2 SQIVND (reference sequence). Trimming pared 7 bases from V and 0 bases from J, leaving 15 bases between. CDR3 amino acids: CASMKGTVANTGELFF. The CDR3 DNA sequence: TGTGCCAGTATGAAAGGGACTGTCGCGAACACCGGGGAGCTGTTTTTT.

This clone has just one count. This chain links TRBV27 with TRBJ2-5; 8 bases are shared with TRBD1. The CDR3 sequence is 13 residues long. Germline trimming cut 6 bases from V and 5 bases from J; bases unmatched to any gene: 5. Germline CDR1 MNHEY, CDR2 SMNVEV (reference sequence). Here the CDR3 DNA reads TGTGCCAGCAGCCGAAACAGGGGGGAGACCCAGTACTTC. It encodes CASSRNRGETQYF.

The chain carries TRBV2 and TRBJ2-2; D gene ambiguous. The CDR3 is made up of 15 amino acids. Per germline, CDR1 SNHLY and CDR2 FYNNEI. V shed 6 bases and J shed 6 bases, with 17 bases lying between them. The CDR3 coding sequence is TGTGCCAGCAGAGAGCTAGAGGTGTGGTCCGGGGAGCTGTTTTTT. Translation gives CASRELEVWSGELFF.

This clone is a singleton in its sample. This chain connects TRBV5-1 to TRBJ1-1; D not certain. Germline V gene sequence: CDR1 SGHRS, CDR2 YFSETQ. This CDR3 is 14 amino acids long. Deletions cut 2 bases from V and 4 bases from J, with 12 bases between. The CDR3 sequence is CASSFGDGGTEAFF. In nucleotides, the CDR3 is TGCGCCAGCAGCTTTGGTGACGGCGGCACTGAAGCTTTCTTT.

The chain links TRBV24-1 to TRBJ1-2, with no clear D. V lost 3 bases, J lost 5 bases, and 9 bases lay in between. Germline CDR1 and CDR2: KGHDR and SFDVKD. The CDR3 runs 13 residues. The CDR3 protein is CATSDIEIYGYTF. The CDR3 DNA sequence: TGTGCCACCAGTGATATAGAGATATATGGCTACACCTTC.

This clone has a handful of counts. The rearrangement uses TRBV6-4 and TRBJ2-1; possible D gene TRBD2, 5 bases. Per the germline V gene, CDR1 is MRHNA and CDR2 is SNTAGT. The CDR3 runs to 14 residues. Trimming pared 4 bases from V and 5 bases from J, leaving 12 bases between. CDR3: CASSVNGENNEQFF. CDR3 coding DNA: TGTGCCAGCAGTGTGAACGGGGAGAACAATGAGCAGTTCTTC.

The chain uses TRBV4-2 and TRBJ2-1, with unresolved D. Germline values: CDR1 LGHNA, CDR2 YNFKEQ. V lost 4 bases and J lost 5, with 18 bases in between. The CDR3 loop spans 16 amino acids. Here the CDR3 DNA reads TGTGCCAGCAGCCTCAGTTGGAGAACCGAGAACAATGAGCAGTTCTTC. Translation gives CASSLSWRTENNEQFF.

The V call is TRBV6-6, the J call TRBJ2-7; D is ambiguous. V was shortened by 0 bases and J by 3 bases, with 3 bases between the two germline ends. The CDR3 spans 12 residues. The germline CDR1 and CDR2 sequences are MNHNY and SVGAGI (reference sequence). CDR3 DNA sequence: TGTGCCAGCAGTTACTCCCGCTACGAGCAGTACGTC. Its protein is CASSYSRYEQYV.